This is a list of T cell receptor beta chains from one sample in a study of cytomegalovirus exposure and HLA in healthy donors. The table came from immunoSEQ multiplex PCR; TCRdb's copy has only in-frame clones and leaves some out. The table has 300,000 or so clones, about four fifths seen once. The sequencing input was PBMCs. The source of these receptors is a woman aged 40 to 55 in good health and CMV-seropositive. The CDR3 runs from the conserved cysteine through the conserved F or W. The D gene is left open where the match is weak. Clone size, where shown, is once, few, many, or a class for clones that have expanded.

D gene: TRBD2; J gene: TRBJ2-7; clone size: NA; V gene: TRBV11-1; CDR3 DNA: TGTGCCAGCAGCTTAGCGGCGGGGGATTCCTACGAGCAGTACTTC; CDR3 protein: CASSLAAGDSYEQYF
D gene: NA; J gene: TRBJ2-7; clone size: NA; V gene: TRBV5-8; CDR3 DNA: TGTGCCAGCAGCTTTTGGGGAGGCCTCTCCTACGAGCAGTACTTC; CDR3 protein: CASSFWGGLSYEQYF
D gene: NA; J gene: TRBJ2-7; clone size: NA; V gene: TRBV7-2; CDR3 DNA: TGTGCCAGCAGCTTCGGAGGGCCGGGCTCCTACGAGCAGTACTTC; CDR3 protein: CASSFGGPGSYEQYF
D gene: TRBD2; J gene: TRBJ2-5; clone size: NA; V gene: TRBV7-6; CDR3 DNA: TGTGCCAGCAGCTTTGGACTAGCGGAGAAAGAGACCCAGTACTTC; CDR3 protein: CASSFGLAEKETQYF
D gene: TRBD2; J gene: TRBJ2-1; clone size: NA; V gene: TRBV4-3; CDR3 DNA: TGCGCCAGCAGCCAAGCAGGGAGGGCGGAAGAGAATGAGCAGTTCTTC; CDR3 protein: CASSQAGRAEENEQFF
D gene: NA; J gene: TRBJ1-2; clone size: NA; V gene: TRBV11-1; CDR3 DNA: TGTGCCAGCAGCCTGCGGGGGGGCTCCTATGGCTACACCTTC; CDR3 protein: CASSLRGGSYGYTF
D gene: NA; J gene: TRBJ2-3; clone size: NA; V gene: TRBV11-2; CDR3 DNA: TGTGCCAGCAGCTTAGTTCCGGGAACAGATACGCAGTATTTT; CDR3 protein: CASSLVPGTDTQYF
D gene: NA; J gene: TRBJ2-7; clone size: NA; V gene: TRBV28; CDR3 DNA: TGTGCCAGCAGTTTAACTGCGGACTCCTACGAGCAGTACTTC; CDR3 protein: CASSLTADSYEQYF
D gene: NA; J gene: TRBJ1-2; clone size: NA; V gene: TRBV9; CDR3 DNA: TGTGCCAGCAGCGTAGGGACCTCGGCGGGTGGCTACACCTTC; CDR3 protein: CASSVGTSAGGYTF
D gene: TRBD2; J gene: TRBJ2-1; clone size: few; V gene: TRBV6-5; CDR3 DNA: TGTGCCAGCAGTCCGGTGGGGGGGTCCTACAATGAGCAGTTCTTC; CDR3 protein: CASSPVGGSYNEQFF
D gene: NA; J gene: TRBJ1-2; clone size: NA; V gene: TRBV7-2; CDR3 DNA: TGTGCCAGCAGCTTAGCTGCGGGAGGTCCATATGGCTACACCTTC; CDR3 protein: CASSLAAGGPYGYTF
D gene: NA; J gene: TRBJ1-6; clone size: few; V gene: TRBV30; CDR3 DNA: TGTGCCTGGAGTTACATTACAGGGACGGGAAATTCACCCCTCCACTTT; CDR3 protein: CAWSYITGTGNSPLHF
D gene: NA; J gene: TRBJ1-1; clone size: NA; V gene: TRBV30; CDR3 DNA: TGTGCCTGGAGTGAGATGACAGTTGCAGGAACTGAAGCTTTCTTT; CDR3 protein: CAWSEMTVAGTEAFF
D gene: NA; J gene: TRBJ1-2; clone size: NA; V gene: TRBV13; CDR3 DNA: TGTGCCAGCAGCTTGAGGGGGAGTGGTGGCTACACCTTC; CDR3 protein: CASSLRGSGGYTF
D gene: TRBD2; J gene: TRBJ2-1; clone size: NA; V gene: TRBV7-2; CDR3 DNA: TGTGCCAGCAGCTTTCGCGGGAGTAGTGCTGCTGAGCAGTTCTTC; CDR3 protein: CASSFRGSSAAEQFF
D gene: TRBD2; J gene: TRBJ2-1; clone size: NA; V gene: TRBV6-1; CDR3 DNA: TGTGCCAGCAGAACTAGCGCCACTCTCTACAATGAGCAGTTCTTC; CDR3 protein: CASRTSATLYNEQFF
D gene: TRBD1; J gene: TRBJ1-1; clone size: NA; V gene: TRBV7-9; CDR3 DNA: TGTGCCAGCAGCCCCCCGGACAGGGGGCGATGGTACACTGAAGCTTTCTTT; CDR3 protein: CASSPPDRGRWYTEAFF
D gene: NA; J gene: TRBJ1-5; clone size: NA; V gene: TRBV27; CDR3 DNA: TGTGCCAGCAGTCCATTGAATCAGCCCCAGCATTTT; CDR3 protein: CASSPLNQPQHF
D gene: NA; J gene: TRBJ2-6; clone size: NA; V gene: TRBV4-1; CDR3 DNA: TGCGCCAGCAGCCCAGCGTTGGGTGGGGCCAACGTCCTGACTTTC; CDR3 protein: CASSPALGGANVLTF
D gene: NA; J gene: TRBJ2-2; clone size: NA; V gene: TRBV19; CDR3 DNA: TGTGCCAGTAGTATGACCCAGGGAAACACCGGGGAGCTGTTTTTT; CDR3 protein: CASSMTQGNTGELFF